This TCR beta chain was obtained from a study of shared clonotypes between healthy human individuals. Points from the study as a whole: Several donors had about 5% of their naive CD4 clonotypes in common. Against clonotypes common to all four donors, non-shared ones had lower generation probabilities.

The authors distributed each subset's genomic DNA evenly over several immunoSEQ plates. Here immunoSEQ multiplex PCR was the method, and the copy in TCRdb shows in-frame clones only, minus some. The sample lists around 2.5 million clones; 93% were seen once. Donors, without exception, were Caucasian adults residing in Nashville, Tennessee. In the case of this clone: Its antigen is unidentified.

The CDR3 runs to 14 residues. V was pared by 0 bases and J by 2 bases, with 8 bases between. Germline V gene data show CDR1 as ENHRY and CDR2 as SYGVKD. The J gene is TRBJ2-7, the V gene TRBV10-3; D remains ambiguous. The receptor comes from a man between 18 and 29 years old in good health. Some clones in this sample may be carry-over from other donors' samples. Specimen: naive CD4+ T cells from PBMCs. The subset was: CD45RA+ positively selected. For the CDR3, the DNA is TGTGCCATCAGTGAGTCGCGCAATCCCTACGAGCAGTACTTC. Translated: CAISESRNPYEQYF.